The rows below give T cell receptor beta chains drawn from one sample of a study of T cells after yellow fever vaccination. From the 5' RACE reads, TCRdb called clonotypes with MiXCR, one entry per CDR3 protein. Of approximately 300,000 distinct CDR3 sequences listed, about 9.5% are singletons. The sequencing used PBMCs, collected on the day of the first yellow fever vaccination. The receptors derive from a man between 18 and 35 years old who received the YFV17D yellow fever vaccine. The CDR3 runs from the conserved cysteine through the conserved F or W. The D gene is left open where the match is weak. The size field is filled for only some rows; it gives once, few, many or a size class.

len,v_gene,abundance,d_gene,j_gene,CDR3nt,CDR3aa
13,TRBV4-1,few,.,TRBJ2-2,TGCGCCAGCAGCCCCACATATACCGGGGAGCTGTTTTTT,CASSPTYTGELFF
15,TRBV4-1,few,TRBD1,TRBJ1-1,TGCGCCAGCAGCCAGGTCGGGACAGGGGTTGGTGAAGCTTTCTTT,CASSQVGTGVGEAFF
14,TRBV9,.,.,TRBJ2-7,TGTGCCAGCAGCGACTCGCGGGGAGGCCACGAGCAGTACTTC,CASSDSRGGHEQYF
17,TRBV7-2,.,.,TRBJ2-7,TGTGCCAGCAGCTTATTTCCCGGGCGGGGCCCTTTGGGAGAGCAGTACTTC,CASSLFPGRGPLGEQYF
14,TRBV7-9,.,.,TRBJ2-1,TGTGCCAGCAGCTTAGAAGGGGCAGGGCGGGAGCAGTTCTTC,CASSLEGAGREQFF
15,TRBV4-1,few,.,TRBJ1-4,TGCGCCAGCAGCCAAGGGCCAACAACTAATGAAAAACTGTTTTTT,CASSQGPTTNEKLFF
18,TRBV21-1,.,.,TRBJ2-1,TGTGCCAGCAGCAACTACCAAAACAGGGGTGTTGGCCCCAATGAGCAGTTCTTC,CASSNYQNRGVGPNEQFF
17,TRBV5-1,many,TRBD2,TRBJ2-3,TGCGCCAGCAGCTTGACCTTTAGCGGGGGGGCCTCGGATACGCAGTATTTT,CASSLTFSGGASDTQYF
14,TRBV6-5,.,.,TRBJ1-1,TGTGCCAGCAGGTTAAGAGAGGGGGTTGGTGAAGCTTTCTTT,CASRLREGVGEAFF
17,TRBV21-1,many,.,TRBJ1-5,TGTGCCAGCAGCATGGCGGCAGGGGCTTGGAGCAATCAGCCCCAGCATTTT,CASSMAAGAWSNQPQHF
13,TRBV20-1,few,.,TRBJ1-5,TGCAGTGCTCTCCAGGGGCCGGGGCAGCCCCAGCATTTT,CSALQGPGQPQHF
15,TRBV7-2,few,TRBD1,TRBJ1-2,TGTGCCAGCATCAACGAGGGGACAGGGCAAGGTGGCTACACCTTC,CASINEGTGQGGYTF
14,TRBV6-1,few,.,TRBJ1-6,TGTGCCAGCAGTGAAATCCGGGGTTATTCACCCCTCCACTTT,CASSEIRGYSPLHF
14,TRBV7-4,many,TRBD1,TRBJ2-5,TGTGCCAGCAGCTTTACAGGGGGCGCAGAGACCCAGTACTTC,CASSFTGGAETQYF
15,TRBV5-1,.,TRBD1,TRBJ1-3,TGCGCCAGCAGCTTCGAGACAGGGGCTGGAAACACCATATATTTT,CASSFETGAGNTIYF